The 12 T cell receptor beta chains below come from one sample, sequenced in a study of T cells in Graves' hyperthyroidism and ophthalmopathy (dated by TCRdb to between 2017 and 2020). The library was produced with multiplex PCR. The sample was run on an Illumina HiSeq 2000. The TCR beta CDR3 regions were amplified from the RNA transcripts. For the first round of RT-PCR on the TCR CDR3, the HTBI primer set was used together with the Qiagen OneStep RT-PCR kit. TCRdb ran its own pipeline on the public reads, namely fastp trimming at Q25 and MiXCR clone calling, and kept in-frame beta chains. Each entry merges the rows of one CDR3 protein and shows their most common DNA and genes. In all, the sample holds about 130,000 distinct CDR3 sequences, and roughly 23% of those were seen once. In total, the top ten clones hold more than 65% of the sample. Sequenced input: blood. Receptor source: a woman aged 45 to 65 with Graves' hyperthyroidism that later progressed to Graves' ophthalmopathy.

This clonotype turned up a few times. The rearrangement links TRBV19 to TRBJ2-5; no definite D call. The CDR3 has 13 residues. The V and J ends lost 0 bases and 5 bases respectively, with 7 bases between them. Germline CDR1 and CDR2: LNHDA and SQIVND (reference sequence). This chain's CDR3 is CASSIDDRETQYF. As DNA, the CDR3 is TGTGCCAGTAGTATAGATGATCGGGAGACCCAGTACTTC.

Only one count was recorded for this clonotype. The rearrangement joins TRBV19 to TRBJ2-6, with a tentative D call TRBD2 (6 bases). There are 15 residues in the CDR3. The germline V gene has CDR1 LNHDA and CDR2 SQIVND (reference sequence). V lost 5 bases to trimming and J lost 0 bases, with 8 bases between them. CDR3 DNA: TGTGCCAGTAGTCGGGACTTCTCTGGGGCCAACGTCCTGACTTTC. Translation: CASSRDFSGANVLTF.

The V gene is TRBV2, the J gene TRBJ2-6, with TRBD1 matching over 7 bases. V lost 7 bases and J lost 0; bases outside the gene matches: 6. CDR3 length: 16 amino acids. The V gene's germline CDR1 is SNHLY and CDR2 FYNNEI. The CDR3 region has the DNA TGTGCCAGCAATTCACAGGGGCTCTCTGGGGCCAACGTCCTGACTTTC. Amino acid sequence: CASNSQGLSGANVLTF.

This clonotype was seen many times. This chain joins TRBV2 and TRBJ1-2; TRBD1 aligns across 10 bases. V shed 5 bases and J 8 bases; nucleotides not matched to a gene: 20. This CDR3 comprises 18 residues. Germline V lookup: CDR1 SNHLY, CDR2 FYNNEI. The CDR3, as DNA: TGTGCCAGCAGTACGACCCGGGACAGGGGCGGGATTGTGCCGGGCTACACCTTC. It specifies CASSTTRDRGGIVPGYTF.

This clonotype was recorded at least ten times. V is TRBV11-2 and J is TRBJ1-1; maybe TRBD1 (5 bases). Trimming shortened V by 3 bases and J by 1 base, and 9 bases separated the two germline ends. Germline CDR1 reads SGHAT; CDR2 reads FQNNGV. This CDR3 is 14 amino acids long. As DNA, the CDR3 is TGTGCCAGCAGCTTGCGGGGACGGAACACTGAAGCTTTCTTT. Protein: CASSLRGRNTEAFF.

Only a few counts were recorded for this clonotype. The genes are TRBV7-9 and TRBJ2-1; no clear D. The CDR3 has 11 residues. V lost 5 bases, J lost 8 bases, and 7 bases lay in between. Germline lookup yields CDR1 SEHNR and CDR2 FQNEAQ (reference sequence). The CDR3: CASSPLHEQFF. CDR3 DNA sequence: TGTGCCAGCAGCCCTCTACATGAGCAGTTCTTC.

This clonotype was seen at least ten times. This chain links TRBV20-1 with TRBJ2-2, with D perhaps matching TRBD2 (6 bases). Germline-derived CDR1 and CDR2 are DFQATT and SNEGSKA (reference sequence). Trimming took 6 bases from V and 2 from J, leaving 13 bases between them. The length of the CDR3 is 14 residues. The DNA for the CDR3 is TGCAGTGCCACCCGGGACTTTAACACCGGGGAGCTGTTTTTT. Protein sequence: CSATRDFNTGELFF.

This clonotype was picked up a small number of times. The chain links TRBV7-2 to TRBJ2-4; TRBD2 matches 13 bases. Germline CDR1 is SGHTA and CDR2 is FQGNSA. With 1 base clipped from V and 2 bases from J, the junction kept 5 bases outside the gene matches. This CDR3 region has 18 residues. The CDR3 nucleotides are TGTGCCAGCAGCTTAGGGACTAGCGGGAGTGGGACCAAAAACATTCAGTACTTC. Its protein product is CASSLGTSGSGTKNIQYF.

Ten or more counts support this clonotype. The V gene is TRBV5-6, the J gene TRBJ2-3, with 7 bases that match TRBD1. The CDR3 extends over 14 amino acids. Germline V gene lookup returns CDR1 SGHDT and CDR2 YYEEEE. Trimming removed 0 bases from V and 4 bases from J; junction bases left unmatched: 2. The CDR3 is CASSLAQGADTQYF. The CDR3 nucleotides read TGTGCCAGCAGCTTGGCCCAGGGGGCAGATACGCAGTATTTT.

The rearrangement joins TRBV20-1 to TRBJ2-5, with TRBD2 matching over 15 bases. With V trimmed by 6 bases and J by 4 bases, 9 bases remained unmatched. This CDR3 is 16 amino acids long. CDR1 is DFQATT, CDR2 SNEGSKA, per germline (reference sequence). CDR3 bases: TGCAGTGCAAAACCCCCGGGACTAGCGGGAGGAGAGACCCAGTACTTC. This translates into CSAKPPGLAGGETQYF.

This chain's CDR3 is CASRSGTAAKDEQYF. The CDR3 DNA reads as TGCGCCAGCAGGTCCGGGACGGCGGCTAAAGACGAGCAGTACTTC. The chain couples TRBV10-2 to TRBJ2-7; D tentatively reads TRBD1 or TRBD2 (5 bases each). Trimming removed 6 bases at V and 5 bases at J, with 20 bases between. The CDR3 loop spans 15 amino acids. In germline, CDR1 is WSHSY, CDR2 SAAADI.

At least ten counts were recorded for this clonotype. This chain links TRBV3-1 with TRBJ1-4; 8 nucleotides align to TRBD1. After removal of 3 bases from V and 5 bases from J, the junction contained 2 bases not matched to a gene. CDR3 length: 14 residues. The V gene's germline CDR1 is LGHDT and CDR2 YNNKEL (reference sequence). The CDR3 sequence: CASSHRDRNEKLFF. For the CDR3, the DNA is TGTGCCAGCAGCCATAGGGACAGGAATGAAAAACTGTTTTTT.